This paragraph covers one T cell receptor (beta chain) sequence. The study ran its PCR with 60 Vbeta and 13 Jbeta primers. In the authors' methods: Among the unique TCR beta chains that a later analysis counted, about 79 million in all, about 11 million were shared. TCRdb's copy holds only in-frame clones and misses some; the assay was immunoSEQ multiplex PCR. V, J and clone size derive from that table, while D and trimming were established from the DNA sequence. The table includes around 130,000 clones, roughly 78% detected once. This record belongs to a study of cytomegalovirus exposure and HLA in healthy donors. It was healthy bone marrow donors who served as donors. The germline V gene encodes CDR1 MGHRA and CDR2 YSYEKL. V lost 0 bases and J lost 4, with 15 bases in between. The CDR3 extends over 16 amino acids.

This sequence was found in a man younger than 45 in good health and CMV-seronegative. V gene TRBV4-1 combines with J gene TRBJ1-2; D unclear. What was sequenced was PBMCs. This chain's CDR3 is CASSQEVMQASYGYTF. The CDR3 bases are TGCGCCAGCAGCCAAGAAGTGATGCAGGCATCCTATGGCTACACCTTC.